Listed below are T cell receptor beta chains from one sample, sequenced in a study of blood T cell repertoires in COVID-19. Sequenced by immunoSEQ multiplex PCR; TCRdb stores in-frame clones only, minus some. The sample contains over 200,000 clones, 82% of which appear only once. The sequencing input was PBMCs or T cells enriched from blood (not recorded which). The receptor source for this set is a man aged 35 to 55 who had recovered from COVID-19. The CDR3 runs from the conserved cysteine through the conserved F or W. D genes are given only for firm matches. The listing skips clone size in some rows; elsewhere it reads once, few, many or a size class.

size	D	V	J	CDR3	DNA
few	.	TRBV4-1	TRBJ1-2	CASSQGGDYGYTF	TGCGCCAGCAGCCAAGGTGGAGACTATGGCTACACCTTC
.	TRBD2	TRBV5-1	TRBJ2-3	CASSASGEGDTQYF	TGCGCCAGCAGCGCTTCGGGGGAGGGAGATACGCAGTATTTT
many	.	TRBV5-4	TRBJ2-3	CASSRSGDTQYF	TGTGCCAGCAGCCGGAGTGGGGATACGCAGTATTTT
.	.	TRBV7-2	TRBJ2-3	CASSLANTDTQYF	TGTGCCAGCAGCTTAGCTAACACAGATACGCAGTATTTT
.	.	TRBV7-2	TRBJ2-1	CASSLWTDNEQFF	TGTGCCAGCAGCTTATGGACAGACAATGAGCAGTTCTTC
.	.	TRBV27	TRBJ1-5	CASSLGWQGGQPQHF	TGTGCCAGCAGTTTGGGTTGGCAGGGAGGTCAGCCCCAGCATTTT
.	TRBD1	TRBV10-2	TRBJ1-1	CASRGQLNTEAFF	TGCGCCAGCAGGGGACAGCTGAACACTGAAGCTTTCTTT
.	TRBD1	TRBV28	TRBJ1-5	CASRITGGTDQPQHF	TGTGCCAGCAGGATTACAGGGGGAACGGATCAGCCCCAGCATTTT
.	TRBD1	TRBV5-4	TRBJ1-1	CASSLGTGGTNTEAFF	TGTGCCAGCAGCTTGGGGACAGGGGGCACGAACACTGAAGCTTTCTTT
.	.	TRBV28	TRBJ1-4	CASRMSWEANEKLFF	TGTGCCAGCAGAATGTCCTGGGAGGCTAATGAAAAACTGTTTTTT
.	TRBD1	TRBV29-1	TRBJ1-2	CSGGDSLRDGYTF	TGCAGCGGGGGGGACAGCTTAAGAGATGGCTACACCTTC
once	.	TRBV30	TRBJ1-1	CAWSATDEAFF	TGTGCCTGGAGTGCGACAGATGAAGCTTTCTTT
few	.	TRBV7-9	TRBJ2-2	CASSSPRGGPNTGELFF	TGTGCCAGCAGCTCCCCACGCGGGGGCCCGAACACCGGGGAGCTGTTTTTT
.	.	TRBV19	TRBJ1-2	CASRTVSNYGYTF	TGTGCCAGTAGGACAGTTTCTAACTATGGCTACACCTTC
.	TRBD1	TRBV19	TRBJ2-3	CASSSGTDTDTQYF	TGTGCCAGTAGCTCCGGGACAGATACAGATACGCAGTATTTT
.	.	TRBV7-9	TRBJ1-5	CASSLGWGYSNQPQHF	TGTGCCAGCAGCTTAGGGTGGGGCTATAGCAATCAGCCCCAGCATTTT
.	.	TRBV2	TRBJ1-1	CASSELTTPEAFF	TGTGCCAGCAGTGAACTGACAACTCCGGAAGCTTTCTTT
.	.	TRBV7-2	TRBJ1-5	CASSHGGIQPQHF	TGTGCCAGCAGCCATGGGGGGATTCAGCCCCAGCATTTT
.	TRBD1	TRBV30	TRBJ1-6	CAWSVGRPGQPGSPLHF	TGTGCCTGGAGTGTGGGCCGCCCGGGACAGCCGGGTTCACCCCTCCACTTT
.	TRBD1	TRBV5-4	TRBJ2-5	CASSPMTGATQYF	TGTGCCAGCAGCCCGATGACAGGGGCGACCCAGTACTTC
.	.	TRBV4-1	TRBJ1-3	CASSQEGGLTGNTIYF	TGCGCCAGCAGCCAAGAGGGGGGGTTGACCGGAAACACCATATATTTT
.	.	TRBV9	TRBJ2-2	CASSPDRNTGELFF	TGTGCCAGCAGCCCGGACAGGAACACCGGGGAGCTGTTTTTT
few	.	TRBV7-9	TRBJ2-1	CASSADTYNEQFF	TGTGCCAGCAGCGCGGACACTTACAATGAGCAGTTCTTC
.	TRBD1	TRBV29-1	TRBJ1-2	CSVEDRDRDLGYGYTF	TGCAGCGTTGAAGATCGGGACAGGGATTTGGGCTATGGCTACACCTTC
.	TRBD1	TRBV14	TRBJ1-1	CASSPRGRWTEAFF	TGTGCCAGCAGTCCCAGGGGGCGATGGACTGAAGCTTTCTTT
.	TRBD1	TRBV19	TRBJ1-5	CASSSRGTEGSNQPQHF	TGTGCCAGTAGTTCCAGAGGGACAGAAGGTAGCAATCAGCCCCAGCATTTT
once	.	TRBV7-9	TRBJ1-1	CASSLEGIGATEAFF	TGTGCCAGCAGCTTGGAGGGGATCGGGGCCACTGAAGCTTTCTTT
.	.	TRBV18	TRBJ2-5	CASSPRSQETQYF	TGTGCCAGCTCCCCTAGAAGCCAAGAGACCCAGTACTTC
.	TRBD2	TRBV10-3	TRBJ2-3	CAISVAGEGTDTQYF	TGTGCCATCAGTGTCGCGGGAGAAGGGACAGATACGCAGTATTTT
.	.	TRBV29-1	TRBJ1-5	CSVLGVRYSNQPQHF	TGCAGCGTTTTGGGAGTCAGATATAGCAATCAGCCCCAGCATTTT
.	TRBD1	TRBV23-1	TRBJ1-4	CASSQSSGQGVTNEKLFF	TGCGCCAGCAGTCAATCGTCGGGACAGGGGGTAACTAATGAAAAACTGTTTTTT
.	.	TRBV4-3	TRBJ1-2	CASSDSADELGGYTF	TGCGCCAGCAGCGACTCGGCCGACGAACTTGGTGGCTACACCTTC
.	.	TRBV28	TRBJ1-5	CASSLSRGGNQPQHF	TGTGCCAGCAGTTTATCTCGGGGTGGCAATCAGCCCCAGCATTTT
.	TRBD1	TRBV7-3	TRBJ2-7	CASSSGTGGGEQYF	TGTGCCAGCAGCTCAGGGACAGGGGGCGGTGAGCAGTACTTC
.	.	TRBV7-3	TRBJ1-6	CASSSREKRQSSYNSPLHF	TGTGCCAGCAGCTCAAGGGAGAAACGGCAGAGCTCCTATAATTCACCCCTCCACTTT
.	TRBD1	TRBV27	TRBJ1-6	CASSPPVGYRDRGPSLHF	TGTGCCAGCAGCCCCCCCGTGGGCTACCGGGACAGGGGCCCCTCCCTCCACTTT
.	TRBD2	TRBV11-2	TRBJ2-3	CASSLTSGGSRDTQYF	TGTGCCAGCAGCTTAACTAGCGGGGGGTCCCGAGATACGCAGTATTTT
.	.	TRBV7-8	TRBJ2-1	CASSLASNNEQFF	TGTGCCAGCAGCTTAGCATCCAACAATGAGCAGTTCTTC
.	.	TRBV9	TRBJ2-7	CASSPRGSGSYEQYF	TGTGCCAGCAGCCCACGAGGTAGCGGCTCCTACGAGCAGTACTTC
.	TRBD2	TRBV12-3/TRBV12-4	TRBJ2-7	CASRLADEQYF	TGTGCCAGCAGGCTAGCGGACGAGCAGTACTTC
.	.	TRBV14	TRBJ2-7	CASSQDLERGFGEQYF	TGTGCCAGCAGCCAAGATTTGGAGCGAGGATTCGGCGAGCAGTACTTC
.	.	TRBV7-2	TRBJ1-2	CASSQGTSPSGYTF	TGTGCCAGCAGCCAGGGGACATCCCCCTCTGGCTACACCTTC
.	.	TRBV6-5	TRBJ1-5	CASSYSEGAPQHF	TGTGCCAGCAGTTACTCGGAGGGAGCGCCCCAGCATTTT
.	.	TRBV13	TRBJ2-7	CASSLGGLEQYF	TGTGCCAGCAGCTTAGGGGGGCTCGAGCAGTACTTC
.	.	TRBV12-3/TRBV12-4	TRBJ1-4	CASRPGYEKLFF	TGTGCCAGTAGACCCGGGTACGAAAAACTGTTTTTT